The present T cell receptor (beta chain) was sequenced within a study of blood T cell repertoires in COVID-19. The overall study: Samples came from the United States, Italy and Spain, spanning acute and convalescent COVID-19. From T cells, B-cell-depleted T cells, or PBMCs came the material, which was cDNA or gDNA.

CDR1 is LNHDA and CDR2 is SQIVND in the germline V gene (reference sequence). The CDR3 contains 14 residues. Trimming took 6 bases from V and 7 from J, leaving 18 bases between them. Source study methods: Reference gene primers were amplified, and this amplification served to estimate nucleated cell counts. TCRdb's copy holds only in-frame clones and misses some; the assay was immunoSEQ multiplex PCR. V, J and clone size reflect that table, while D and trimming were determined from the DNA. This table holds just under 150,000 clones, roughly 85% found once. Source material: peripheral blood. The source of this sequence is a human donor with acute or convalescent COVID-19. The donor label of this sample is uncertain. The V gene is TRBV19, the J gene TRBJ1-2; D is ambiguous. CDR3 sequence reads: CASSVYWARRGYTF. The CDR3 DNA sequence: TGTGCCAGTAGCGTATATTGGGCTCGTCGTGGCTACACCTTC.